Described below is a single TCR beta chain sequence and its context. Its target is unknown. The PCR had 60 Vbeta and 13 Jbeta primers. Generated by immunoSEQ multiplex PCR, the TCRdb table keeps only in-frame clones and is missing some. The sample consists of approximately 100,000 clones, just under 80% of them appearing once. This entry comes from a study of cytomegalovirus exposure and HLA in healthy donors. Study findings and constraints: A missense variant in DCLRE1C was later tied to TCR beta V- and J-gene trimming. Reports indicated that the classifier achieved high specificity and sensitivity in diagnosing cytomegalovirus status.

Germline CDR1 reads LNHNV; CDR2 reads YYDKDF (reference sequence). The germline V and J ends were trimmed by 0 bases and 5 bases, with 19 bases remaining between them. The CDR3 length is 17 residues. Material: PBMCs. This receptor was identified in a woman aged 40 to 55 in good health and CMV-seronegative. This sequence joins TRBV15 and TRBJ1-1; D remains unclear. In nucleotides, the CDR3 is TGTGCCACCAGCAGAGAACGGCACGCCGGGGTGGGTACTGAAGCTTTCTTT. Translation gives CATSRERHAGVGTEAFF.